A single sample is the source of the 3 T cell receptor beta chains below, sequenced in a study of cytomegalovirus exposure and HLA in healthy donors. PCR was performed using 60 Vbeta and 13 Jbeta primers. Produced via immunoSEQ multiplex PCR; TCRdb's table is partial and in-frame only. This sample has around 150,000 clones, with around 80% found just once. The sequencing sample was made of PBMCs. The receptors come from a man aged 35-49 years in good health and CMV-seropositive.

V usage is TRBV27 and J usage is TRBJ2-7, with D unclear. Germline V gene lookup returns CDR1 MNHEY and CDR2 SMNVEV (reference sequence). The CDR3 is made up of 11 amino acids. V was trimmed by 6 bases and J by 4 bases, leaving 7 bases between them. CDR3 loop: CASRLGYEQYF. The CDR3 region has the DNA TGTGCCAGCAGGCTCGGGTACGAGCAGTACTTC.

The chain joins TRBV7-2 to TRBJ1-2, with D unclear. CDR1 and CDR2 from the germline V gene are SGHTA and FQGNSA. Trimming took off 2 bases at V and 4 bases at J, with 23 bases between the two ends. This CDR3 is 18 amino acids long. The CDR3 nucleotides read TGTGCCAGCAGCTTAAAAAATGGGCGGGGAGGCTGGGGCTATGGCTACACCTTC. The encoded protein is CASSLKNGRGGWGYGYTF.

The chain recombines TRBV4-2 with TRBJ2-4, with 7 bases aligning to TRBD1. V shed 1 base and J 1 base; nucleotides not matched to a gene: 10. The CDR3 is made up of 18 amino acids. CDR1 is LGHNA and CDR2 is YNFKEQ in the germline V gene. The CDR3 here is CASSQGPEGQLAKNIQYF. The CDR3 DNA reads TGTGCCAGCAGCCAAGGGCCCGAGGGACAGTTGGCCAAAAACATTCAGTACTTC.